Listed below are T cell receptor beta chains from one sample, sequenced in a study of CD8+ T cells in alopecia areata. The data were produced by immunoSEQ multiplex PCR, yet TCRdb's version contains in-frame clones alone and is incomplete. Among roughly 120,000 clones listed, about 60% were seen once. Sample: CD8+ T cells sorted from blood, taken at week 24, from a patient treated with tofacitinib. The receptors shown here come from a human donor with alopecia areata. The CDR3 runs from the conserved cysteine through the conserved F or W. D genes are given only for firm matches. Rows may omit the clone size; those that give it use once, few, many or a size class.

>TRBJ1-2|-|-|TRBV18
TGTGCCAGCTCATCTCGTCGTGCCACAAACTATGGCTACACCTTC
CASSSRRATNYGYTF
>TRBJ2-1|-|-|TRBV6-5
TGTGCCAGCAGTGAAGACAGTTCCTACAATGAGCAGTTCTTC
CASSEDSSYNEQFF
>TRBJ1-5|-|-|TRBV19
TGTGCCAGTAGTATTTCGGGTTTAGCTGGCAATCAGCCCCAGCATTTT
CASSISGLAGNQPQHF
>TRBJ1-2|TRBD1|-|TRBV9
TGTGCCAGCAGCGTAGTGGGTGACAGGGTCTCCTTC
CASSVVGDRVSF
>TRBJ1-4|-|-|TRBV15
TGTGCCACCAGCAGAGAGGAAAAACTGTTTTTT
CATSREEKLFF
>TRBJ2-4|-|few|TRBV29-1
TGCAGCGTTGAAACAACTCTGCTAGCCAAAAACATTCAGTACTTC
CSVETTLLAKNIQYF
>TRBJ2-3|TRBD2|many|TRBV5-4
TGTGCCAGCAGCTTGGTGTCGGGACTAGGAGGTGCAGATACGCAGTATTTT
CASSLVSGLGGADTQYF
>TRBJ1-2|-|-|TRBV10-3
TGTGCCACCTTTACTTCACCCCGAGATGGCTACACCTTC
CATFTSPRDGYTF
>TRBJ2-1|-|-|TRBV30
TGTGCCTGGACTAGGGAACAGCAGTTCTTC
CAWTREQQFF
>TRBJ2-1|-|-|TRBV29-1
TGCAGCGGTAGCGACAATGAGCAGTTCTTC
CSGSDNEQFF
>TRBJ2-7|TRBD1|-|TRBV13
TGTGCCAGCAGCTTAGGGGACAGGGTTCCCTACGAGCAGTACTTC
CASSLGDRVPYEQYF
>TRBJ1-1|-|few|TRBV27
TGTGCCAGTTTGACGGGGAGAGGTACCTCTCGGGCTTTCTTT
CASLTGRGTSRAFF
>TRBJ2-2|-|-|TRBV12-5
TGTGCTAGTGGTCCGGGTTGGGGGAACACCGGGGAGCTGTTTTTT
CASGPGWGNTGELFF
>TRBJ1-5|-|few|TRBV2
TGTGCCAGCAGCGCTCAACAGGGTCCCCAGCATTTT
CASSAQQGPQHF
>TRBJ1-1|-|once|TRBV27
TGTGCCAGCAGTTCAACAGGGAACACTGAAGCTTTCTTT
CASSSTGNTEAFF
>TRBJ1-2|TRBD1|-|TRBV5-1
TGCGCCAGCAGCCCGACAGGGGTTCATCACTATGGCTACACCTTC
CASSPTGVHHYGYTF
>TRBJ2-7|TRBD1|-|TRBV27
TGTGCCAGCAGTATCCGGGACAGGACGAACGAGCAGTACTTC
CASSIRDRTNEQYF
>TRBJ1-1|-|-|TRBV19
TGTGCCAGTACCCGCGGGACGGAGAACACTGAAGCTTTCTTT
CASTRGTENTEAFF
>TRBJ2-7|-|-|TRBV12-5
TGTGCTAGGAAGTTTGGGGGTTCCGACGAGCAGTACTTC
CARKFGGSDEQYF
>TRBJ1-1|-|-|TRBV4-3
TGCGCCAGCAGCCAAGAGGCCGCAACTGAAGCTTTCTTT
CASSQEAATEAFF
>TRBJ1-5|-|-|TRBV7-9
TGTGCCAGCAGCTTGGGGGCGGACAATCAGCCCCAGCATTTT
CASSLGADNQPQHF
>TRBJ2-2|-|-|TRBV29-1
TGCAGCGTTGATATAGGGAACACCGGGGAGCTGTTTTTT
CSVDIGNTGELFF
>TRBJ2-2|-|-|TRBV19
TGTGCCATCCAGCCCCAGGGGACCGGGGAGCTGTTTTTT
CAIQPQGTGELFF
>TRBJ1-2|TRBD1|-|TRBV29-1
TGCAGCGTTCCGGGACAGGGATTAGATGGCTACACCTTC
CSVPGQGLDGYTF
>TRBJ2-5|-|-|TRBV4-3
TGCGCCAGCAGCCGGATCAGGGAAGAGACCCAGTACTTC
CASSRIREETQYF
>TRBJ2-7|TRBD2|-|TRBV30
TGTGCCTGGAGTGTAGCGGGACTCACCTACGAGCAGTACTTC
CAWSVAGLTYEQYF
>TRBJ2-2|TRBD2|-|TRBV6-5
TGTGCCAGCAGCCCCCCGGGGGGTTCAACCGGGGAGCTGTTTTTT
CASSPPGGSTGELFF
>TRBJ1-1|TRBD1|-|TRBV7-9
TGTGCCAGCAGCATGTACAGGGGGCTAGTCACTGAAGCTTTCTTT
CASSMYRGLVTEAFF
>TRBJ1-5|-|-|TRBV27
TGTGCCAGCAGTTTAGGTGAGAGCAATCAGCCCCAGCATTTT
CASSLGESNQPQHF
>TRBJ1-1|-|-|TRBV29-1
TGCAGCGTTGAGGAGGGCTTGAACACTGAAGCTTTCTTT
CSVEEGLNTEAFF
>TRBJ1-3|-|-|TRBV6-1
TGTGCCAGCATTGTTACCGGGACACCTGGAAACACCATATATTTT
CASIVTGTPGNTIYF
>TRBJ1-1|-|-|TRBV4-1
TGCGCCAGCAGTCTGCAGGACCGCTACACTGAAGCTTTCTTT
CASSLQDRYTEAFF
>TRBJ2-5|-|-|TRBV7-9
TGTGCCAGCCGGAGGGGGGTTGAGGAGACCCAGTACTTC
CASRRGVEETQYF
>TRBJ1-1|-|-|TRBV27
TGTGCCAGCAGCGAAAGGGGGAACACTGAAGCTTTCTTT
CASSERGNTEAFF
>TRBJ1-6|-|-|TRBV5-4
TGTGCCAGCAGCTTGGGTATCCGGGGGCTAAATTCACCCCTCCACTTT
CASSLGIRGLNSPLHF
>TRBJ2-1|TRBD2|once|TRBV29-1
TGCAGCGTGGAGGAGCGGGGGGGCCGGTCCTACAATGAGCAGTTCTTC
CSVEERGGRSYNEQFF
>TRBJ1-6|-|-|TRBV25-1
TGTGCCAGCAGTGACCCAGGACGGAACAATTCACCCCTCCACTTT
CASSDPGRNNSPLHF
>TRBJ2-3|-|-|TRBV9
TGTGCCAGCAGCGTCGGCGGGGAAGCAGATACGCAGTATTTT
CASSVGGEADTQYF
>TRBJ1-1|-|-|TRBV14
TGTGCCAGCAGCCCTGACAGGTATACTGAAGCTTTCTTT
CASSPDRYTEAFF
>TRBJ2-5|-|-|TRBV11-2
TGTGCCAGTGACATGCCGAATCTTGGTGGTGAGACCCAGTACTTC
CASDMPNLGGETQYF
>TRBJ1-1|TRBD1|-|TRBV30
TGTGCCTGGGGACAGGGGAGCACTGAAGCTTTCTTT
CAWGQGSTEAFF
>TRBJ1-1|-|few|TRBV7-9
TGTGCCAGCAGTGGTCAGGGGAGCACTGAAGCTTTCTTT
CASSGQGSTEAFF
>TRBJ2-1|-|few|TRBV10-3
TGTGCCATCAGTGAGTCGACGGGCCCGAGCTCCTACAATGAGCAGTTCTTC
CAISESTGPSSYNEQFF
>TRBJ1-2|TRBD1|-|TRBV4-1
TGCGCCAGCAGCCGTCAGGGGGGGAACTATGGCTACACCTTC
CASSRQGGNYGYTF
>TRBJ2-1|-|few|TRBV13
TGTGCCAGCAGCTTAGAGGGGGACAAGCAGTTCTTC
CASSLEGDKQFF